This T cell receptor beta chain stems from a study of T cells expressing NK-cell markers (TCRdb year 2020). About the investigation overall: TCR beta-chain repertoires were profiled in sorted CD3+CD56+NKG2C+, CD3+CD56+NKG2C- and CD3+CD56-NKG2C+ T-cell subsets from several donors. Seven of the eight sequenced donors were HCMV-seropositive and one was HCMV-seronegative. The study sequenced eight donors, all healthy volunteers chosen at random: three men and five women. The libraries were sequenced on Illumina HiSeq 2000/2500, MiSeq or NextSeq, producing 2 x 150 bp reads.

In the case of this clonotype: Its antigen is currently not known.

A commercial ELISA kit detecting HCMV-specific IgG in serum was used to determine HCMV serostatus. Ficoll density gradient centrifugation was used to isolate peripheral blood mononuclear cells from blood. The investigation overall reported the following: For roughly six donors, the dominant CD3+CD56+NKG2C+ clonotypes were among the top 10 CD8+ clonotypes and accounted for about 1.0-7.0% of CD8+ T cells. It remained unclear whether the expanded NKG2C-expressing T cell clones were specific for HCMV antigens. Those dominant clonotypes were again the most abundant among CD3+CD56-NKG2C+ cells in a few donors, at about 25-65%.

Sequenced on an Illumina HiSeq 2000. TCR beta cDNA libraries were made by 5'RACE template switching that added a universal primer site and unique molecular identifiers. cDNA synthesis was primed from the TCR beta constant segment, followed by two successive PCR amplification steps. In the original analysis: MIGEC was used to demultiplex reads and group the reads by UMI, and MiTCR was used to assemble and quantify clonotypes. Only TCR cDNA sequences supported by at least two reads were kept to exclude erroneous sequences. The tcR package was used for downstream repertoire analysis, with clonotypes matched between fractions based on CDR3 nucleotide sequence plus V segment. VDJmatch was used to annotate antigen specificity against VDJdb, with one amino acid substitution in CDR3 allowed. TCRdb reprocessed the reads and assigns one entry to each CDR3 protein sequence, leaving out DNA. The V and J calls, along with clone size, are taken from TCRdb and not from the paper's own processing. The table for this sample lists roughly 180,000 distinct CDR3 sequences. Roughly a fifth of the sample is taken by the ten largest.

The CDR3 goes from the cysteine to the phenylalanine over 16 residues. No DNA was logged. For CDR1 and CDR2, the germline V gene lists SGHTA and FQGNSA. The receptor's source is a man aged 18-69 years in good health. Recombination linked TRBV7-2 to TRBJ2-7; TCRdb calls TRBD1, which cannot be checked without DNA. Sequenced material: blood T cells: a sorted CD56 or NKG2C T cell subset, CD4+ or CD8+ T cells, or bulk PBMC T cells (not recorded which). The CDR3 sequence is CASSRYITGAPYEQYF.